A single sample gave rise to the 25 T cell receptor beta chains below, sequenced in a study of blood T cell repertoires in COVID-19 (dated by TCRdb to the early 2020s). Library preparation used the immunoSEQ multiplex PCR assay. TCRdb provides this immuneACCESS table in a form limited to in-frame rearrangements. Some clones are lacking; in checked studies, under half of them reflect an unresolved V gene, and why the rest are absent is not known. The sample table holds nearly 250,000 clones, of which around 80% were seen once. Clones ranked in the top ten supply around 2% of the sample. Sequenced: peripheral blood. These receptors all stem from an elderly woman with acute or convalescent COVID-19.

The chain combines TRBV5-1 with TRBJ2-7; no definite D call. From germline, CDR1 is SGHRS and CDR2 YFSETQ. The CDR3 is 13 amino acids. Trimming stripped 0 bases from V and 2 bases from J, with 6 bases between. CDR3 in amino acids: CASSLDTAYEQYF. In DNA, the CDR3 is TGCGCCAGCAGCTTGGATACAGCCTACGAGCAGTACTTC.

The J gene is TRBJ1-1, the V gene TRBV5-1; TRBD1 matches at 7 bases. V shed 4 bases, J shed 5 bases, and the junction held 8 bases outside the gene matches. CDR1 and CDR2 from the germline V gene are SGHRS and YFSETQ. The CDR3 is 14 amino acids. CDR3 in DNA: TGCGCCAGCAGCATAACAGGGGTCGGGACTGAAGCTTTCTTT. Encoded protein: CASSITGVGTEAFF.

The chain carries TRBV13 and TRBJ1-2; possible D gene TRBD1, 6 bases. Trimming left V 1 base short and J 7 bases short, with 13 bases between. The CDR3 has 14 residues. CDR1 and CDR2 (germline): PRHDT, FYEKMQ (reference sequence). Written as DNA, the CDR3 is TGTGCCAGCAGCTTAGAACAGGGAAATCGTGGCTACACCTTC. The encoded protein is CASSLEQGNRGYTF. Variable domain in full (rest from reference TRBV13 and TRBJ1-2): AAGVIQSPRHLIKEKRETATLKCYPIPRHDTVYWYQQGPGQDPQFLISFYEKMQSDKGSIPDRFSAQQFSDYHSELNMSSLELGDSALYFCASSLEQGNRGYTFGSGTRLTVV.

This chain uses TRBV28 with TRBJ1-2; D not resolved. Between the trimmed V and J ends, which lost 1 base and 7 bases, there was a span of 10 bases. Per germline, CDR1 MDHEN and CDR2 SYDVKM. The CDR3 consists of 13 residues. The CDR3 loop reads CASSLSTGFGYTF. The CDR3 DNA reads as TGTGCCAGCAGTTTATCTACGGGTTTTGGCTACACCTTC.

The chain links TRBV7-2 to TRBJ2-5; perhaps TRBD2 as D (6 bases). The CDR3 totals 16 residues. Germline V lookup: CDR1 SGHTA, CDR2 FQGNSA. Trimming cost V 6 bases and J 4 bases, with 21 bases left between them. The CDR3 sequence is CASRKRAGGLGETQYF. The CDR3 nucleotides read TGTGCCAGCAGAAAAAGAGCGGGTGGACTGGGAGAGACCCAGTACTTC.

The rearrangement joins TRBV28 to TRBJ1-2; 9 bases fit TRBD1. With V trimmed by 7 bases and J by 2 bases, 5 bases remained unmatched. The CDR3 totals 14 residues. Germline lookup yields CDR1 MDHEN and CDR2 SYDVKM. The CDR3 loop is CASTGQGKNYGYTF. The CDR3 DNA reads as TGTGCCAGCACCGGACAGGGGAAGAACTATGGCTACACCTTC.

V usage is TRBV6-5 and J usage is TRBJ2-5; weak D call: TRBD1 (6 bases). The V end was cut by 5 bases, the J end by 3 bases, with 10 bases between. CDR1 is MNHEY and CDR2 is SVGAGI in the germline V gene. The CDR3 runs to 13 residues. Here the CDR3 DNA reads TGTGCCAGCAGTAGAAACAGGGAAGAGACCCAGTACTTC. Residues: CASSRNREETQYF.

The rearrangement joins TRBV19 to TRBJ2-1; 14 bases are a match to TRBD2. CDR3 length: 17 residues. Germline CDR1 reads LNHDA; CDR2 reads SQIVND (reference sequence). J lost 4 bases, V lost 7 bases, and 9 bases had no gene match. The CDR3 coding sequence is TGTGCCAGTACCCCGACTAGCGGGGGGGCGAGATACAATGAGCAGTTCTTC. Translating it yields CASTPTSGGARYNEQFF.

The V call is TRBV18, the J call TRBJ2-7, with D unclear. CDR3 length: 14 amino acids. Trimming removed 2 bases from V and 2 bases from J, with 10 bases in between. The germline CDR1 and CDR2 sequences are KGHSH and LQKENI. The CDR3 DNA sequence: TGTGCCAGCTCACCAGTATCCGGAGCCTACGAGCAGTACTTC. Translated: CASSPVSGAYEQYF.

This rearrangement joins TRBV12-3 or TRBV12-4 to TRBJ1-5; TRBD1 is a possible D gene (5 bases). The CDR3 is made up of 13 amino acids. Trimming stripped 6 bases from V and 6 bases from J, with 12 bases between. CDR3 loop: CASRPGGGQPQHF. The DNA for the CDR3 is TGTGCCAGCAGGCCCGGGGGGGGTCAGCCCCAGCATTTT.

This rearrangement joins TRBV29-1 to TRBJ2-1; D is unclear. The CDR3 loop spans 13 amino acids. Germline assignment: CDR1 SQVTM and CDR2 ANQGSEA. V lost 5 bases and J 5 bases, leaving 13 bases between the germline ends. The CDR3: CSVYHGAHNEQFF. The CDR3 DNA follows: TGCAGCGTTTATCACGGAGCCCACAATGAGCAGTTCTTC.

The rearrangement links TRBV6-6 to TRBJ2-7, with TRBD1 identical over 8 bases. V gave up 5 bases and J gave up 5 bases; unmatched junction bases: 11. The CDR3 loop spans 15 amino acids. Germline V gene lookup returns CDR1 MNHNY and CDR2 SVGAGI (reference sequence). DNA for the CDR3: TGTGCCAGCAGTACCCAGGACAGGGCTCTCCACGAGCAGTACTTC. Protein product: CASSTQDRALHEQYF.

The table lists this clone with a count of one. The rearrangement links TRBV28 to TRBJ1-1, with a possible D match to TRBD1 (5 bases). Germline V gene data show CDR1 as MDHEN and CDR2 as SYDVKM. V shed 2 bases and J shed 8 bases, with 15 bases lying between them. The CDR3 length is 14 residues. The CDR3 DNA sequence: TGTGCCAGCAGTTTACCCTCAGGGCACCAAGAAGCTTTCTTT. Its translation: CASSLPSGHQEAFF.

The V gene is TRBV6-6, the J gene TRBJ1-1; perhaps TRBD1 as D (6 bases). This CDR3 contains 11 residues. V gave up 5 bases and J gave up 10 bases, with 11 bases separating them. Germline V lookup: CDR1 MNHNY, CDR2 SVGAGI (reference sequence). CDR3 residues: CASSDRSRAFF. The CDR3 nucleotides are TGTGCCAGCAGTGACAGGAGTCGAGCTTTCTTT.

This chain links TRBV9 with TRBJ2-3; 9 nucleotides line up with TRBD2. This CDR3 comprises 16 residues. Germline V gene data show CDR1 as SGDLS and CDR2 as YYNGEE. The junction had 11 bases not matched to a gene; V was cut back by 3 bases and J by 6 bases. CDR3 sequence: CASSAAGGQLGDTQYF. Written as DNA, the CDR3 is TGTGCCAGCAGCGCAGCGGGGGGACAACTGGGGGATACGCAGTATTTT.

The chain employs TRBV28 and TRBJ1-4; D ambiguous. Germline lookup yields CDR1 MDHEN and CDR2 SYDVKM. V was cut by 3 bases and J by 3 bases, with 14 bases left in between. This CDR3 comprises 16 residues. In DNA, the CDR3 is TGTGCCAGCAGTTTGGGCAGGAGGATGGCTAATGAAAAACTGTTTTTT. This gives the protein CASSLGRRMANEKLFF.

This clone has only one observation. The CDR3 protein is CASSYSYTSGETQYF. The CDR3 DNA follows: TGTGCCAGCAGTTACAGCTATACGTCCGGGGAGACCCAGTACTTC. V is TRBV6-2 or TRBV6-3 and J is TRBJ2-5; D is undetermined. V lost 2 bases and J 5 bases, leaving 15 bases between the germline ends. CDR3 size: 15 residues. CDR1 is MNHEY, CDR2 SVGEGT, per germline.

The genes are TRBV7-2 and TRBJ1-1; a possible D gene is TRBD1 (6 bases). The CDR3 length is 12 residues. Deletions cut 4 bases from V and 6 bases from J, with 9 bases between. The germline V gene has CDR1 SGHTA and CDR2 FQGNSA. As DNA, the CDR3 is TGTGCCAGCAGCTCCAGGGGATCTGAAGCTTTCTTT. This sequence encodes CASSSRGSEAFF. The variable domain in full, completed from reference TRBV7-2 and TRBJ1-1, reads GAGVSQSPSNKVTEKGKDVELRCDPISGHTALYWYRQSLGQGLEFLIYFQGNSAPDKSGLPSDRFSAERTGGSVSTLTIQRTQQEDSAVYLCASSSRGSEAFFGQGTRLTVV.

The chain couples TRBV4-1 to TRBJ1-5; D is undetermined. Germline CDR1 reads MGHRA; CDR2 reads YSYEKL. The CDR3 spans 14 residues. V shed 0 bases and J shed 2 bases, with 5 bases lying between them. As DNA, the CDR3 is TGCGCCAGCAGCCAAGATCTCGGCAATCAGCCCCAGCATTTT. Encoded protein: CASSQDLGNQPQHF.

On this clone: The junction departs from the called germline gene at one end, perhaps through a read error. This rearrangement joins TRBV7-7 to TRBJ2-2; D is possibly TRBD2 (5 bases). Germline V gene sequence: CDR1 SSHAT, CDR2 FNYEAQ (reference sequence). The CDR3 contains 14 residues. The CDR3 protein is CASSLARGTGELFF. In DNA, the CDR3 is TGTGCTAGCAGCTTAGCCAGAGGGACCGGGGAGCTGTTTTTT.

The CDR3 bases are TGCAGCGTTGAGTCGGGTGGCGGGGAGCTGTTTTTT. Protein sequence: CSVESGGGELFF. The rearrangement joins TRBV29-1 to TRBJ2-2; D gene unclear. The CDR3 has 12 amino acids. V shed 3 bases and J shed 7 bases, with 9 bases lying between them. CDR1 and CDR2 (germline): SQVTM, ANQGSEA.

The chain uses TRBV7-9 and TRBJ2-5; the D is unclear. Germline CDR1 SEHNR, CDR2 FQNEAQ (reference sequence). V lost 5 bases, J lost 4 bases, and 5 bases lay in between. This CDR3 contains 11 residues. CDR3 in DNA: TGTGCCAGCAGCCCTATAGAGACCCAGTACTTC. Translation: CASSPIETQYF.

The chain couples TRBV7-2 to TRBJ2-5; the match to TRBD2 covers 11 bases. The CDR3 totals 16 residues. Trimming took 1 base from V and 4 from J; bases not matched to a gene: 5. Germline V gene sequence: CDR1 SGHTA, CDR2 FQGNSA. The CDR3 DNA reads TGTGCCAGCAGCTTAGGTCTCCTAGCGGGGGGAGAGACCCAGTACTTC. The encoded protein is CASSLGLLAGGETQYF.

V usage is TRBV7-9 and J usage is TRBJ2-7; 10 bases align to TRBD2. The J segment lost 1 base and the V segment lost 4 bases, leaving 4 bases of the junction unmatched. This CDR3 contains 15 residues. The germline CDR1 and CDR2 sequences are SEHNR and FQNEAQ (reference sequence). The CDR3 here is CASSWTSGASYEQYF. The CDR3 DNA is TGTGCCAGCAGCTGGACTAGCGGAGCATCCTACGAGCAGTACTTC.

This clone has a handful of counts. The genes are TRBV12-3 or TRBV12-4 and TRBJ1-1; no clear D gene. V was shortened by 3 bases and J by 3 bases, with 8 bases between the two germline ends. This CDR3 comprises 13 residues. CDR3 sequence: CASSFGTYTEAFF. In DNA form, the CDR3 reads TGTGCCAGCAGTTTTGGCACGTACACTGAAGCTTTCTTT.